A selection of T cell receptor beta chains follows, all from one sample in a study of a mutant IDH1 vaccine in newly diagnosed glioma. Only in-frame clones appear in the TCRdb table, and some are missing; sequencing was by immunoSEQ multiplex PCR. Of tens of thousands of clones detected, approximately 86% appear once; the ten largest clones hold roughly 2%. These TCRs' antigens remain unknown. The sequenced sample was PBMCs, obtained from a glioma patient whose treatment included an IDH1 peptide vaccine. Receptors were obtained from a man in his thirties or forties with glioma. Each CDR3 is given with its conserved first and last residue. The D gene is left open where the match is weak. For some rows the clone size is stated as once, few or many, or as a class when expanded; others skip it.

TRBV15,15,TRBD1,.,TRBJ1-5,TGTGCCACCAGCTGGACAGGGGCTAGCAATCAGCCCCAGCATTTT,CATSWTGASNQPQHF
TRBV7-2,15,.,.,TRBJ1-3,TGTGCCAGCAGCATGAGGTCGAGGCCAGGAAACACCATATATTTT,CASSMRSRPGNTIYF
TRBV6-7,15,TRBD1,.,TRBJ1-1,TGTGCCATTGCGTATTACAGGGGGATGAACACTGAAGCTTTCTTT,CAIAYYRGMNTEAFF
TRBV29-1,10,.,once,TRBJ1-2,TGCAGCGTCCAAAGAACTGGCTACACCTTC,CSVQRTGYTF
TRBV7-9,12,TRBD1,.,TRBJ2-1,TGTGCCATCGGGACAGGGTCTAATGAGCAGTTCTTC,CAIGTGSNEQFF
TRBV19,12,.,.,TRBJ1-6,TGTGCCAGTACCGACTCTAATTCACCCCTCCACTTT,CASTDSNSPLHF
TRBV2,14,.,.,TRBJ1-2,TGTGCCAGCGGGTATTCGACAGGCGTCTATGGCTACACCTTC,CASGYSTGVYGYTF
TRBV15,16,TRBD2,.,TRBJ2-3,TGTGCCACCAGCAGAGAGATGGGAGGGCCCTCACGTACGCAGTATTTT,CATSREMGGPSRTQYF
TRBV29-1,11,.,.,TRBJ1-1,TGCAGCGGGGAGGCGGGGCAAACGAGGTTCTTT,CSGEAGQTRFF
TRBV7-2,15,.,.,TRBJ2-3,TGTGCCAGCAGCCAACCTCAGGGAACCACAGATACGCAGTATTTT,CASSQPQGTTDTQYF
TRBV7-2,16,.,.,TRBJ2-3,TGTGCCAGCAGCTCGGCCTGGGGTGGGGGTACAGATACGCAGTATTTT,CASSSAWGGGTDTQYF
TRBV7-2,16,.,.,TRBJ1-1,TGTGCCAGCAGCTCCCGGGCTCCATTAATGAACACTGAAGCTTTCTTT,CASSSRAPLMNTEAFF